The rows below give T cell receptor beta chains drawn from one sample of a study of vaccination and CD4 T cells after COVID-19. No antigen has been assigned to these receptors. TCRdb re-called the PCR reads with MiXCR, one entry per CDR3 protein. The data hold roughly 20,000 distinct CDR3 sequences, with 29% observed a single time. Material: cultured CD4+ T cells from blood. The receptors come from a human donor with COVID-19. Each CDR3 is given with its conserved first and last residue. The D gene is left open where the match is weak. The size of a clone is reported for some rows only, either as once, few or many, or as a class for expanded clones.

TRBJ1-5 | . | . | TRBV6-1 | CASSPTTLISNQPQHF | TGTGCCAGCAGTCCTACGACACTAATTAGCAATCAGCCCCAGCATTTT
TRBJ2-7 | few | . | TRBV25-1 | CASSELGASFSYEQYF | TGTGCCAGCAGTGAATTAGGAGCTAGTTTCTCCTACGAGCAGTACTTC
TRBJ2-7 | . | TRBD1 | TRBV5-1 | CASSRGTGPTYEQYF | TGCGCCAGCAGCAGGGGGACAGGCCCAACCTACGAGCAGTACTTC
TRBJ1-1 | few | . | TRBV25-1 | CASSEKGKNTEAFF | TGTGCCAGCAGTGAAAAGGGGAAGAACACTGAAGCTTTCTTT
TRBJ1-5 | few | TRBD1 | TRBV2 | CASSELTGGPPQHF | TGTGCCAGCAGTGAATTGACAGGGGGCCCGCCCCAGCATTTT
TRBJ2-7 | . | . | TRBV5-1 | CASSLLSPGSSYEQYF | TGCGCCAGCAGCTTGCTTTCACCAGGCAGCTCCTACGAGCAGTACTTC
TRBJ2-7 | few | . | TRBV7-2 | CASSLDSRYSYEQYF | TGTGCCAGCAGCTTAGATAGCAGGTATTCCTACGAGCAGTACTTC
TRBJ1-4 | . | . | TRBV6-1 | CASTRGPNEKLFF | TGTGCCAGCACCCGGGGACCTAATGAAAAACTGTTTTTT
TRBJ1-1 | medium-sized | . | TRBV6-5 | CASSYSSRANTEAFF | TGTGCCAGCAGTTACTCGAGCAGGGCGAACACTGAAGCTTTCTTT
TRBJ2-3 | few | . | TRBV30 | CAWIPPELSGTDTQYF | TGTGCCTGGATCCCCCCCGAGCTGTCCGGCACAGATACGCAGTATTTT
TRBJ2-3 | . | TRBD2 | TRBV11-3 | CASSSGTSGVGRTDTQYF | TGTGCCAGCAGTTCCGGGACTAGCGGGGTTGGGCGCACAGATACGCAGTATTTT
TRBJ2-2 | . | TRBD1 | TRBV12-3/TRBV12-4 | CASSFGQGRAGELFF | TGTGCCAGCAGCTTCGGACAGGGTAGGGCCGGGGAGCTGTTTTTT
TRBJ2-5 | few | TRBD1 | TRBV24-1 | CATSDPTTGRQETQYF | TGTGCCACCAGTGACCCAACGACAGGGCGGCAAGAGACCCAGTACTTC
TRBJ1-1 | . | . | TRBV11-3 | CASSTNGPGGAEAFF | TGTGCCAGCAGCACTAATGGGCCGGGCGGAGCTGAAGCTTTCTTT
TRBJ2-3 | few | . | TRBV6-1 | CASTDSTDTQYF | TGTGCCAGCACAGATAGCACAGATACGCAGTATTTT
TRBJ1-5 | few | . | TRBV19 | CASSIERGGQPQHF | TGTGCCAGTAGTATAGAGAGGGGTGGTCAGCCCCAGCATTTT
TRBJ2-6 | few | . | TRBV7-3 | CASSLMGAGANVLTF | TGTGCCAGCAGCTTAATGGGGGCGGGGGCCAACGTCCTGACTTTC
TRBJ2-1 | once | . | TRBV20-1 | CSVEWASHKGNEQFF | TGCAGCGTCGAATGGGCCAGTCATAAGGGAAATGAGCAGTTCTTC
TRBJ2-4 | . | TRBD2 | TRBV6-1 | CASRAGKAKNIQYF | TGTGCCAGCAGAGCGGGGAAAGCCAAAAACATTCAGTACTTC
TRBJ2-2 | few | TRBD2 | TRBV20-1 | CSAARTSNAVGELFF | TGCAGTGCCGCCCGGACTAGTAACGCGGTCGGGGAGCTGTTTTTT
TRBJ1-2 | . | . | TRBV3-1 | CASSRNNNYGYTF | TGTGCCAGCAGCCGAAATAATAACTATGGCTACACCTTC
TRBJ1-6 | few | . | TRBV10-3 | CAISGGTVTNSPLHF | TGTGCCATCAGCGGGGGGACGGTTACAAATTCACCCCTCCACTTT
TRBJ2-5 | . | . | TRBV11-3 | CASSLGERETQYF | TGTGCCAGCAGCCTAGGGGAGAGGGAGACCCAGTACTTC
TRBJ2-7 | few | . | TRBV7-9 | CASSSSRPGDEQYF | TGTGCCAGCAGCTCTAGTCGACCAGGCGACGAGCAGTACTTC
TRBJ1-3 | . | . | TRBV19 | CASSTLEANTIYF | TGTGCCAGTAGTACCCTTGAGGCGAACACCATATATTTT
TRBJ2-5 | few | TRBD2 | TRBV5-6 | CASSSGLAGGMYQETQYF | TGTGCCAGCAGCTCAGGACTAGCGGGGGGTATGTACCAAGAGACCCAGTACTTC
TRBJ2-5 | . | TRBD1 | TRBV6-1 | CASSDGQAPKETQYF | TGTGCCAGCAGTGACGGACAGGCCCCGAAAGAGACCCAGTACTTC
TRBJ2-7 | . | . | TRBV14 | CASSQDLMGGEQYF | TGTGCCAGCAGCCAAGATCTGATGGGCGGCGAGCAGTACTTC
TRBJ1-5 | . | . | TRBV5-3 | CASSPSRVYNQPQHF | TGTGCCAGCAGCCCCTCTCGGGTATACAATCAGCCCCAGCATTTT
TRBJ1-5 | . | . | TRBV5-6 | CASSLSPGSNQPQHF | TGTGCCAGCAGCTTGAGTCCGGGTAGCAATCAGCCCCAGCATTTT
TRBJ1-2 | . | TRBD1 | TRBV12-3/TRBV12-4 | CASRRDRGTDGYTF | TGTGCCAGCAGAAGGGACAGGGGTACGGATGGCTACACCTTC
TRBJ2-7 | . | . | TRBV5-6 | CASSLFKGYEQYF | TGTGCCAGCAGCTTGTTCAAGGGCTACGAGCAGTACTTC
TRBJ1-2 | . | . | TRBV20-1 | CSATQWALDGGGYTF | TGCAGTGCTACGCAATGGGCACTGGACGGGGGTGGCTACACCTTC
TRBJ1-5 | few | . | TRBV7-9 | CPVRSWGTVFDQPQHF | TGTCCCGTCCGAAGCTGGGGGACCGTTTTCGATCAGCCCCAGCATTTT
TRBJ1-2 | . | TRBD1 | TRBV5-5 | CASSSDRDYGYTF | TGTGCCAGCAGTTCGGACAGGGACTATGGCTACACCTTC
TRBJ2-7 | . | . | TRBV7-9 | CASSLFLSGNGGQYF | TGTGCCAGCAGCTTATTCTTGTCCGGCAACGGGGGGCAGTACTTC
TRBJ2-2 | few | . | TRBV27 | CASKRNTGELFF | TGTGCCAGCAAACGAAACACCGGGGAGCTGTTTTTT
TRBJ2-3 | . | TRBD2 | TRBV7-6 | CASSPLAGLTDTQYF | TGTGCCAGCAGCCCCCTAGCGGGGTTGACAGATACGCAGTATTTT
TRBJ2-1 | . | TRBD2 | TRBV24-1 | CATSARGGRSEQFF | TGTGCCACCAGTGCGCGGGGGGGCCGGAGTGAGCAGTTCTTC
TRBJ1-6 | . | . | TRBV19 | CASSIEAGENSPLHF | TGTGCCAGTAGTATAGAGGCAGGGGAGAATTCACCCCTCCACTTT